Each of the 32 T cell receptor beta chains below was sequenced from the same sample in a study of blood T cell repertoires in COVID-19. Measured with immunoSEQ multiplex PCR; TCRdb has only the in-frame clones, and not every one. The repertoire holds around 70,000 clones, about 86% seen once, with 3.5% to 5% in the top ten. Input material: peripheral blood. These receptors were obtained from a man aged 50-59 years with acute or convalescent COVID-19.

In its sample, this clone was seen a few times. V and J are TRBV5-1 and TRBJ2-5, with TRBD1 as a possible D gene (5 bases). The CDR3 has 15 residues. V lost 4 bases and J 4 bases, leaving 17 bases between the germline ends. Germline V gene sequence: CDR1 SGHRS, CDR2 YFSETQ. The CDR3 protein is CASSPGAGFGETQYF. In DNA, the CDR3 is TGCGCCAGCAGCCCTGGGGCAGGGTTCGGAGAGACCCAGTACTTC.

This chain connects TRBV28 to TRBJ1-2; the D is unclear. CDR1 MDHEN and CDR2 SYDVKM come from the germline V gene. CDR3 length: 15 amino acids. V lost 6 bases, J lost 7 bases, and 21 bases lay in between. CDR3 protein: CASSKRTRPVGGYTF. CDR3 DNA: TGTGCCAGCAGCAAAAGAACCAGGCCAGTGGGTGGCTACACCTTC.

The chain is built from TRBV4-1 and TRBJ2-7; 7 bases are shared with TRBD1. CDR3 size: 16 residues. V trimming: 7 bases; J trimming: 2 bases; junction bases outside the gene matches: 14. Germline CDR1 is MGHRA and CDR2 is YSYEKL. CDR3 bases: TGCGCCAGCACTCCCACACGACAGGGACCAGCCTACGAGCAGTACTTC. Protein sequence: CASTPTRQGPAYEQYF.

This chain uses TRBV9 with TRBJ1-2; TRBD1 matches at 7 bases. The CDR3 spans 15 residues. V lost 0 bases, J lost 8 bases, and 10 bases stayed unmatched. Germline V gene data show CDR1 as SGDLS and CDR2 as YYNGEE. CDR3 sequence (DNA): TGTGCCAGCAGCGTAGACAGGGGCCCCTTCGGAGGCTACACCTTC. This codes for CASSVDRGPFGGYTF. Combining the CDR3 with reference TRBV9 and TRBJ1-2 gives the whole variable domain DSGVTQTPKHLITATGQRVTLRCSPRSGDLSVYWYQQSLDQGLQFLIQYYNGEERAKGNILERFSAQQFPDLHSELNLSSLELGDSALYFCASSVDRGPFGGYTFGSGTRLTVV.

The genes are TRBV5-4 and TRBJ2-1; TRBD2 might be the D (7 bases). CDR1 is SGHNT and CDR2 is YYREEE in the germline V gene (reference sequence). Trimming took 1 base from V and 2 from J, leaving 13 bases between them. This CDR3 is built from 16 residues. The CDR3 loop reads CASSLSGGGPYNEQFF. The CDR3 DNA reads TGTGCCAGCAGCTTGTCCGGCGGGGGCCCCTACAATGAGCAGTTCTTC.

This sequence joins TRBV3-1 (or the pseudogene TRBV3-2) and TRBJ1-4; TRBD1 matches 11 bases. The V gene end was trimmed by 4 bases and the J gene end by 8 bases; junction bases not matched to a gene: 3. Germline CDR1 and CDR2: LGHDT and YNNKEL (reference sequence). The CDR3 has 14 amino acids. This chain's CDR3 is CASSRDRGTEKLFF. The CDR3, as DNA: TGTGCCAGCAGCCGGGACAGGGGGACGGAAAAACTGTTTTTT.

The chain links TRBV4-1 to TRBJ2-7; 11 bases agree with TRBD2. Trimming at V came to 4 bases and at J to 0 bases, leaving 8 bases not matched to a gene. The CDR3 spans 17 residues. In germline, CDR1 is MGHRA, CDR2 YSYEKL. The CDR3 coding sequence is TGCGCCAGCAGCCCCGATTCTAGCGGGGGGACCTCCTACGAGCAGTACTTC. Protein: CASSPDSSGGTSYEQYF.

This clone appeared a few times. This sequence joins TRBV7-8 and TRBJ2-1; D possibly matches TRBD1 or TRBD2 (6 bases each). Trimming shortened V by 5 bases and J by 0 bases, and 11 bases separated the two germline ends. From germline, CDR1 is SGHVS and CDR2 FQNEAQ. The CDR3 is 15 residues long. CDR3 DNA: TGTGCCAGCAGCCGGGGGCCAAGCTCCTACAATGAGCAGTTCTTC. It yields the protein CASSRGPSSYNEQFF.

The rearrangement joins TRBV7-2 to TRBJ2-5; 7 bases align to TRBD2. The J segment lost 7 bases and the V segment lost 5 bases, leaving 10 bases of the junction unmatched. The CDR3 contains 14 residues. The germline CDR1 and CDR2 sequences are SGHTA and FQGNSA. This CDR3 is CASSLGTTSGTQYF. CDR3 nucleotides: TGTGCCAGCAGCCTAGGGACTACGTCTGGGACCCAGTACTTC.

In regard to this clone: Different DNA sequences within this sample yield the same CDR3. V and J are TRBV29-1 and TRBJ2-5, with TRBD1 identical over 7 bases. Germline V gives CDR1 SQVTM, CDR2 ANQGSEA. The V gene end was trimmed by 8 bases and the J gene end by 11 bases; junction bases not matched to a gene: 20. This CDR3 has 14 residues. The CDR3 coding sequence is TGCAGCTCTGATCGCCTTGGGACAGTCGTTCCTCAGTACTTC. Amino acids: CSSDRLGTVVPQYF.

This clone was picked up a small number of times. CDR3 nucleotides: TGTGCCAGCAGTTTAGTCGTTGCAACTAATGAAAAACTGTTTTTT. This encodes CASSLVVATNEKLFF. The chain couples TRBV27 to TRBJ1-4; D is unresolved. This CDR3 is built from 15 residues. Germline-derived CDR1 and CDR2 are MNHEY and SMNVEV (reference sequence). Between the trimmed V and J ends, which lost 2 bases and 0 bases, there was a span of 7 bases.

The rearrangement links TRBV5-5 to TRBJ1-1; the D gene is possibly TRBD1 (5 bases). CDR3 length equals 14 residues. Trimming left V 2 bases short and J 5 bases short, with 13 bases between. Germline-derived CDR1 and CDR2 are SGHKS and YYEKEE (reference sequence). The CDR3, as DNA: TGTGCCAGCAGCTTCCGGGGGGGAAAGACTGAAGCTTTCTTT. Its protein product is CASSFRGGKTEAFF.

This chain joins TRBV2 and TRBJ2-1; possibly TRBD1 for D (6 bases). This CDR3 is 15 amino acids long. V was cut by 7 bases and J by 9 bases, with 22 bases left in between. From germline, CDR1 is SNHLY and CDR2 FYNNEI. The CDR3 DNA is TGTGCCAGCACCGAAACAGGGAAGGGTATCGGTGAGCAGTTCTTC. This gives the protein CASTETGKGIGEQFF.

This sequence joins TRBV9 and TRBJ2-4; the D gene is possibly TRBD2 (6 bases). V dropped 0 bases and J dropped 7 bases, with 11 bases sitting between them. This CDR3 spans 14 amino acids. Germline V gene lookup returns CDR1 SGDLS and CDR2 YYNGEE. The CDR3 nucleotides are TGTGCCAGCAGCGTAGGCGGGGCGAGGAACATTCAGTACTTC. This translates into CASSVGGARNIQYF.

This chain links TRBV27 with TRBJ1-6; 7 bases match TRBD1. Germline CDR1 is MNHEY and CDR2 is SMNVEV (reference sequence). This CDR3 comprises 17 residues. The V and J ends lost 0 bases and 6 bases, in that order; junction bases with no gene match: 8. CDR3 amino acids: CASSLSAGTDSNSPLHF. CDR3 DNA: TGTGCCAGCAGTTTATCGGCAGGGACAGATTCTAATTCACCCCTCCACTTT.

The rearrangement uses TRBV6-2 or TRBV6-3 and TRBJ2-7, with TRBD1 matching over 9 bases. The CDR3 has 14 residues. Per the germline V gene, CDR1 is MNHEY and CDR2 is SVGEGT. Germline trimming cut 4 bases from V and 3 bases from J; bases unmatched to any gene: 4. CDR3 in amino acids: CASSSGQGFYEQYF. Written as DNA, the CDR3 is TGTGCCAGCAGTTCGGGACAGGGATTCTACGAGCAGTACTTC.

This clone showed up just a few times. The gene calls are TRBV10-3 and TRBJ2-2; 12 nucleotides match TRBD2. J gave up 1 base and V 0 bases, and 6 bases lay outside the gene matches. The germline V gene encodes CDR1 ENHRY and CDR2 SYGVKD. CDR3 length: 19 amino acids. CDR3 protein: CAISESRTSGAGNTGELFF. As DNA, the CDR3 is TGTGCCATCAGTGAGTCTAGGACTAGCGGGGCGGGGAACACCGGGGAGCTGTTTTTT.

The rearrangement uses TRBV27 and TRBJ2-3; 9 positions agree with TRBD2. With V trimmed by 4 bases and J by 3 bases, 8 bases remained unmatched. In germline, CDR1 is MNHEY, CDR2 SMNVEV (reference sequence). CDR3 size: 16 residues. The DNA for the CDR3 is TGTGCCAGCAGTTCGTCAGCGGGGGGCGCAACAGATACGCAGTATTTT. The encoded protein is CASSSSAGGATDTQYF.

This chain connects TRBV24-1 to TRBJ2-7; D unclear. This CDR3 region has 12 residues. Germline V lookup: CDR1 KGHDR, CDR2 SFDVKD. V lost 4 bases to trimming and J lost 0 bases, with 3 bases between them. CDR3 DNA: TGTGCCACCAGTGACGGCTCCTACGAGCAGTACTTC. This sequence encodes CATSDGSYEQYF.

This chain joins TRBV28 and TRBJ1-2; D perhaps matches TRBD1 (5 bases). V shed 6 bases and J shed 5 bases, with 19 bases lying between them. CDR1 MDHEN and CDR2 SYDVKM come from the germline V gene. This CDR3 is 15 amino acids long. The CDR3 DNA reads as TGTGCCAGCAGCACGACAGCAACAACTGGATATGGCTACACCTTC. Translated: CASSTTATTGYGYTF.

The chain links TRBV9 to TRBJ1-1; D remains unclear. With 5 bases removed from V and 0 bases from J, the gap between germline ends came to 14 bases. The CDR3 loop spans 15 amino acids. From germline, CDR1 is SGDLS and CDR2 YYNGEE. The CDR3 sequence: CASSGEATMNTEAFF. DNA of the CDR3: TGTGCCAGCAGTGGGGAGGCCACAATGAACACTGAAGCTTTCTTT.

This clone turned up a few times. This chain links TRBV18 with TRBJ1-3; 7 bases align to TRBD1. This CDR3 contains 14 residues. Germline V gives CDR1 KGHSH, CDR2 LQKENI. Trimming at V came to 0 bases and at J to 8 bases, leaving 4 bases not matched to a gene. DNA for the CDR3: TGTGCCAGCTCACCACCTACAGGGGCGCACACCATATATTTT. This sequence encodes CASSPPTGAHTIYF.

V is TRBV2 and J is TRBJ2-4, with TRBD2 as a possible D gene (5 bases). This CDR3 region has 17 residues. V was pared by 7 bases and J by 0 bases, with 19 bases between. Germline assignment: CDR1 SNHLY and CDR2 FYNNEI. The CDR3 is CASKRRFAELAKNIQYF. CDR3 DNA: TGTGCCAGCAAGAGGAGGTTCGCAGAGCTAGCCAAAAACATTCAGTACTTC.

The V and J genes are TRBV7-2 and TRBJ2-6; possible D gene TRBD1, 6 bases. The CDR3 covers 13 residues. Per germline, CDR1 SGHTA and CDR2 FQGNSA. V was shortened by 10 bases and J by 8 bases, with 15 bases between the two germline ends. The CDR3 loop is CATLQGETNVLTF. The CDR3 region has the DNA TGTGCCACCTTACAGGGTGAGACCAACGTCCTGACTTTC.

The chain uses TRBV24-1 and TRBJ2-4; a weak D match, TRBD1 (6 bases). V lost 4 bases, J lost 0 bases, and 15 bases lay in between. Germline assignment: CDR1 KGHDR and CDR2 SFDVKD. This CDR3 has 17 residues. The CDR3 loop reads CATSEPVQGPAKNIQYF. The CDR3 DNA sequence: TGTGCCACCAGTGAGCCCGTACAGGGCCCAGCCAAAAACATTCAGTACTTC.

V gene TRBV25-1 combines with J gene TRBJ2-3; D is perhaps TRBD1 (5 bases). Trimming pared 3 bases from V and 4 bases from J, leaving 14 bases between. CDR3 length equals 15 residues. Per germline, CDR1 MGHDK and CDR2 SYGVNS. CDR3 loop: CASSEAIVRADTQYF. CDR3 nucleotides: TGTGCCAGCAGTGAGGCCATTGTCAGGGCAGATACGCAGTATTTT. Full variable domain (outside the CDR3, taken from reference TRBV25-1 and TRBJ2-3): EADIYQTPRYLVIGTGKKITLECSQTMGHDKMYWYQQDPGMELHLIHYSYGVNSTEKGDLSSESTVSRIRTEHFPLTLESARPSHTSQYLCASSEAIVRADTQYFGPGTRLTVL.

The V call is TRBV6-5, the J call TRBJ2-7, with D perhaps TRBD2 (5 bases). Germline CDR1 MNHEY, CDR2 SVGAGI. The V end was cut by 10 bases, the J end by 5 bases, with 15 bases between. The length of the CDR3 is 12 residues. CDR3 protein: CAIGNGVDEQYF. The CDR3 DNA reads TGTGCCATAGGTAACGGGGTCGACGAGCAGTACTTC.

The chain is built from TRBV6-5 and TRBJ2-1, with 7 bases that match TRBD2. Trimming took 2 bases from V and 0 from J; bases not matched to a gene: 4. The CDR3 is 16 amino acids. Germline V gene data show CDR1 as MNHEY and CDR2 as SVGAGI. DNA of the CDR3: TGTGCCAGCAGTTACCCCGGCGGGGGCTCCTACAATGAGCAGTTCTTC. The encoded protein is CASSYPGGGSYNEQFF.

This rearrangement joins TRBV19 to TRBJ1-6, with 7 positions matching TRBD1. The ends lost 3 bases at V and 7 bases at J; junction bases unmatched: 9. CDR3 size: 16 residues. CDR1 and CDR2 from the germline V gene are LNHDA and SQIVND (reference sequence). The CDR3 sequence: CASSIVAGGTNSPLHF. Here the CDR3 DNA reads TGTGCCAGTAGTATCGTAGCAGGGGGAACCAATTCACCCCTCCACTTT.

CDR3 nucleotide sequence: TGCGCCAGCAGACCAAACCTAGGACAGCGTAATGAAAAACTGTTTTTT. This translates into CASRPNLGQRNEKLFF. The chain is built from TRBV5-1 and TRBJ1-4; possible D gene TRBD1, 6 bases. This CDR3 region has 16 residues. V dropped 5 bases and J dropped 4 bases, with 18 bases sitting between them. Germline loops: CDR1 SGHRS, CDR2 YFSETQ.

This rearrangement joins TRBV5-1 to TRBJ2-7; 10 bases match TRBD2. The germline V gene encodes CDR1 SGHRS and CDR2 YFSETQ. CDR3 length: 15 residues. The trim removed 1 base at V and 5 bases at J, leaving 6 bases unmatched. Here the CDR3 reads CASSLPSGSRDEQYF. The CDR3 DNA reads as TGCGCCAGCAGCTTGCCTAGCGGGAGTCGGGACGAGCAGTACTTC.

The rearrangement uses TRBV6-5 and TRBJ2-2; 7 bases are a match to TRBD1. CDR1 and CDR2 from the germline V gene are MNHEY and SVGAGI. The CDR3 loop spans 14 amino acids. Trimming at V came to 6 bases and at J to 4 bases, leaving 5 bases not matched to a gene. The CDR3 sequence is CASSKTGTTGELFF. CDR3 coding DNA: TGTGCCAGCAGCAAGACAGGGACCACCGGGGAGCTGTTTTTT.